Below, 15 T cell receptor beta chains from the same sample are listed, as sequenced in a study of T-cell memory formation after mild COVID-19. Via MiXCR, TCRdb re-called the 5' RACE reads, giving one row per CDR3 protein. The repertoire consists of hundreds of thousands of distinct CDR3 sequences, with roughly 25% occurring once and the leading ten covering around 12%. Sequenced sample: PBMCs or a T cell subset sorted from them (not recorded which). The receptors originated from an adult woman who had mild COVID-19 (a few samples of this study predate the infection). Cell type and time point are not known.

V usage is TRBV12-3 or TRBV12-4 and J usage is TRBJ2-1; tentative D call: TRBD1 (6 bases). CDR3 length equals 14 residues. Trimming pared 10 bases from V and 1 base from J, leaving 14 bases between. CDR3 loop: CATIQGYSYNEQFF. In DNA form, the CDR3 reads TGTGCCACCATACAGGGCTATTCCTACAATGAGCAGTTCTTC.

This clonotype was seen more than once but under ten times. CDR3 residues: CASSSWTSGSSGTGELFF. CDR3 nucleotide sequence: TGTGCCAGCAGCTCTTGGACTAGCGGGAGTTCGGGCACCGGGGAGCTGTTTTTT. The V gene is TRBV7-9, the J gene TRBJ2-2; the match to TRBD2 covers 13 bases. Trimming at V came to 4 bases and at J to 4 bases, leaving 9 bases not matched to a gene. The germline CDR1 and CDR2 sequences are SEHNR and FQNEAQ (reference sequence). The CDR3 is made up of 18 amino acids.

The rearrangement links TRBV21-1 to TRBJ2-3; the table calls TRBD1, which could not be checked here. TRBV21-1 has pseudogene status. This CDR3 has 11 residues. CDR3 sequence reads: CPLGGTDTQYF. As DNA, the CDR3 is TGTCCCCTGGGGGGGACAGATACGCAGTATTTT.

This clonotype was recorded many times. The J gene is TRBJ2-3, the V gene TRBV4-2; TRBD2 aligns across 12 bases. This CDR3 has 16 amino acids. With V trimmed by 1 base and J by 6 bases, 5 bases remained unmatched. Germline CDR1 is LGHNA and CDR2 is YNFKEQ. CDR3 residues: CASSQASGGALDTQYF. The DNA for the CDR3 is TGTGCCAGCAGCCAAGCTAGCGGGGGGGCCCTCGATACGCAGTATTTT.

This clonotype has just a few counts. The chain joins TRBV7-2 to TRBJ2-5, with D perhaps matching TRBD2 (6 bases). Germline CDR1 SGHTA, CDR2 FQGNSA. V was trimmed by 5 bases and J by 0 bases, leaving 10 bases between them. CDR3 size: 14 residues. As DNA, the CDR3 is TGTGCCAGCAGCCCCCGGGGGTACCAAGAGACCCAGTACTTC. It specifies CASSPRGYQETQYF.

This clonotype has a handful of counts. The V and J genes are TRBV24-1 and TRBJ2-7, with TRBD1 identical over 9 bases. The CDR3 consists of 14 residues. Per the germline V gene, CDR1 is KGHDR and CDR2 is SFDVKD. J gave up 3 bases and V 2 bases, and 1 base lay outside the gene matches. The CDR3 DNA reads TGTGCCACCAGTGATTCGGGACAGGGCTACGAGCAGTACTTC. Amino acid sequence: CATSDSGQGYEQYF.

The chain carries TRBV12-3 or TRBV12-4 and TRBJ1-3; a possible D gene is TRBD1 (5 bases). The length of the CDR3 is 13 residues. V lost 6 bases and J lost 0, with 6 bases in between. The CDR3 nucleotides read TGTGCCAGCAGAGGGACCTCTGGAAACACCATATATTTT. Residues: CASRGTSGNTIYF.

This clonotype showed up just a few times. This chain connects TRBV12-3 or TRBV12-4 to TRBJ2-1; 14 nucleotides align to TRBD2. The CDR3 covers 15 residues. After removal of 5 bases from V and 10 bases from J, the junction contained 7 bases not matched to a gene. DNA for the CDR3: TGTGCCAGCAGTCAGACTAGCGGGGGGGCCTCCGAGCAGTTCTTC. It specifies CASSQTSGGASEQFF.

This clonotype was found once. The gene calls are TRBV2 and TRBJ1-1, with D uncertain. Trimming removed 6 bases at V and 3 bases at J, with 8 bases between. The CDR3 extends over 12 amino acids. Germline loops: CDR1 SNHLY, CDR2 FYNNEI. Here the CDR3 DNA reads TGTGCCAGCAGGCTACGAGACACTGAAGCTTTCTTT. It encodes CASRLRDTEAFF.

This clonotype was observed a few times. V is TRBV25-1 and J is TRBJ1-1, with 9 nucleotides matching TRBD1. This CDR3 is built from 15 residues. V shed 8 bases, J shed 5 bases, and the junction held 12 bases outside the gene matches. CDR1 is MGHDK, CDR2 SYGVNS, per germline. CDR3 in amino acids: CASGAPGQGRTEAFF. CDR3 coding DNA: TGTGCCAGCGGGGCCCCCGGACAGGGGAGGACTGAAGCTTTCTTT. Full variable domain (missing parts from reference TRBV25-1 and TRBJ1-1): EADIYQTPRYLVIGTGKKITLECSQTMGHDKMYWYQQDPGMELHLIHYSYGVNSTEKGDLSSESTVSRIRTEHFPLTLESARPSHTSQYLCASGAPGQGRTEAFFGQGTRLTVV.

V is TRBV20-1 and J is TRBJ2-5; no definite D call. Germline V gene sequence: CDR1 DFQATT, CDR2 SNEGSKA (reference sequence). This CDR3 comprises 10 residues. Trimming removed 5 bases at V and 5 bases at J, with 6 bases between. Here the CDR3 reads CSAGVETQYF. CDR3 bases: TGCAGTGCTGGGGTGGAGACCCAGTACTTC.

This clonotype was observed a few times. Written as DNA, the CDR3 is TGTGCCAGCAGTTACTCGATATATTGGGACGGCAATGAGCAGTTCTTC. It codes for CASSYSIYWDGNEQFF. The chain is built from TRBV6-5 and TRBJ2-1; the D call may be TRBD1 or TRBD2 (5 bases each). Trimming took 0 bases from V and 6 from J, leaving 15 bases between them. The CDR3 is 16 residues long. The germline V gene has CDR1 MNHEY and CDR2 SVGAGI.

In its sample, this clonotype was seen a few times. The chain combines TRBV6-5 with TRBJ2-3; TRBD1 agrees at 8 bases. V was clipped by 2 bases and J by 5 bases; unmatched bases: 3. CDR1 is MNHEY, CDR2 SVGAGI, per germline. CDR3 length equals 14 residues. DNA of the CDR3: TGTGCCAGCAGTTACGACAGGGGAGGAGATACGCAGTATTTT. This sequence encodes CASSYDRGGDTQYF.

This clonotype has a handful of counts. This sequence joins TRBV5-1 and TRBJ2-1, with 10 bases fitting TRBD1. The V gene end was trimmed by 4 bases and the J gene end by 6 bases; junction bases not matched to a gene: 16. CDR3 length: 18 amino acids. Germline V gene sequence: CDR1 SGHRS, CDR2 YFSETQ. The CDR3 coding sequence is TGCGCCAGCAGCCTGGCCCCCTGGGACAGGGGAATGTCCAATGAGCAGTTCTTC. Protein product: CASSLAPWDRGMSNEQFF.

The J gene is TRBJ2-7, the V gene TRBV6-5, with 11 bases lining up with TRBD2. Per germline, CDR1 MNHEY and CDR2 SVGAGI. The CDR3 runs to 16 residues. With 6 bases clipped from V and 3 bases from J, the junction kept 10 bases outside the gene matches. The CDR3 loop is CASSPFPGLADYEQYF. The DNA of the CDR3 is TGTGCCAGCAGCCCGTTTCCGGGACTAGCGGACTACGAGCAGTACTTC.